A single sample gave rise to the 8 T cell receptor beta chains below, sequenced in a study of technical replicates of blood from a few donors. Here immunoSEQ multiplex PCR was the method, and the copy in TCRdb shows in-frame clones only, minus some. Of around 58,000 clones in the sample, around 86% were seen once. Sample: PBMCs. These receptors originate from a human donor in good health. Some clones in this sample may be carry-over from other donors' samples.

This clone was seen a handful of times. This chain joins TRBV10-1 and TRBJ2-7; D is perhaps TRBD2 (6 bases). Germline loops: CDR1 WNHNN, CDR2 SYGVQD (reference sequence). CDR3 length equals 11 residues. The V end was cut by 10 bases, the J end by 2 bases, with 9 bases between. CDR3 loop: CATWGAYEQYF. CDR3 DNA sequence: TGCGCCACCTGGGGGGCCTACGAGCAGTACTTC.

This chain uses TRBV2 with TRBJ2-2; 10 positions agree with TRBD2. The V gene end was trimmed by 5 bases and the J gene end by 6 bases; junction bases not matched to a gene: 6. CDR3 length equals 15 residues. CDR1 is SNHLY and CDR2 is FYNNEI in the germline V gene. The CDR3 is CASSRASGSPGELFF. The CDR3 DNA reads TGTGCCAGCAGTCGCGCTAGCGGGAGTCCCGGGGAGCTGTTTTTT.

This sequence joins TRBV19 and TRBJ2-1, with D maybe TRBD2 (5 bases). The CDR3 extends over 13 amino acids. The germline V and J ends were trimmed by 2 bases and 8 bases, with 10 bases remaining between them. CDR1 LNHDA and CDR2 SQIVND come from the germline V gene (reference sequence). The CDR3 nucleotides are TGTGCCAGTAGTATAATCCTAGCCGATGAGCAGTTCTTC. Translated, it gives CASSIILADEQFF.

V gene TRBV5-1 combines with J gene TRBJ2-7; 8 nucleotides line up with TRBD2. The junction had 11 bases not matched to a gene; V was cut back by 4 bases and J by 8 bases. The CDR3 is 14 amino acids. Germline V gene sequence: CDR1 SGHRS, CDR2 YFSETQ. As DNA, the CDR3 is TGCGCCAGCAGCGCCGCGGGGGGCTTCGATAAGCAGTACTTC. Translating it yields CASSAAGGFDKQYF.

The V and J genes are TRBV19 and TRBJ2-1; the D gene is possibly TRBD2 (5 bases). Germline V gene sequence: CDR1 LNHDA, CDR2 SQIVND (reference sequence). V was trimmed by 10 bases and J by 6 bases, leaving 16 bases between them. The CDR3 has 13 residues. The CDR3 loop reads CATGLRLGNEQFF. In nucleotides, the CDR3 is TGTGCCACTGGACTTCGGTTGGGCAATGAGCAGTTCTTC.

The chain uses TRBV30 and TRBJ2-2, with 7 bases matching TRBD1. Trimming cost V 3 bases and J 4 bases; bases outside gene matches: 2. Germline V lookup: CDR1 GTSNPN, CDR2 SVGIG (reference sequence). The CDR3 length is 13 residues. CDR3: CAWRGQPTGELFF. The CDR3 region has the DNA TGTGCCTGGAGGGGACAGCCCACCGGGGAGCTGTTTTTT.

The V call is TRBV5-6, the J call TRBJ1-1; D perhaps matches TRBD1 (5 bases). Per germline, CDR1 SGHDT and CDR2 YYEEEE. Deletions cut 4 bases from V and 5 bases from J, with 15 bases between. The CDR3 is made up of 14 amino acids. The CDR3 DNA is TGTGCCAGCAGCATACCCGGGGGTGGGACTGAAGCTTTCTTT. As protein: CASSIPGGGTEAFF. Full variable domain (remainder filled in from reference TRBV5-6 and TRBJ1-1): DAGVTQSPTHLIKTRGQQVTLRCSPKSGHDTVSWYQQALGQGPQFIFQYYEEEERQRGNFPDRFSGHQFPNYSSELNVNALLLGDSALYLCASSIPGGGTEAFFGQGTRLTVV.

This chain joins TRBV5-4 and TRBJ2-7; 7 bases agree with TRBD2. V shed 0 bases, J shed 5 bases, and the junction held 17 bases outside the gene matches. The CDR3 is made up of 18 amino acids. Germline assignment: CDR1 SGHNT and CDR2 YYREEE (reference sequence). This CDR3 is CASSLGVRPSGSWDEQYF. The CDR3 DNA is TGTGCCAGCAGCTTGGGGGTCCGGCCTAGCGGCTCTTGGGACGAGCAGTACTTC.